Here is one T cell receptor beta chain with its context. The sample carries other DNA sequences with the same CDR3. The sample comes from a study of blood T cell repertoires in COVID-19. Trimming removed 3 bases from V and 2 bases from J; junction bases left unmatched: 8. CDR1 and CDR2 (germline): SGHAT, FQNNGV. The CDR3 runs 16 residues. Sequenced by immunoSEQ multiplex PCR; TCRdb stores in-frame clones only, minus some. The table records about 280,000 clones, around 92% of them present only once. The sequence came from a woman in her sixties or seventies who had recovered from COVID-19. The chain is built from TRBV11-2 and TRBJ2-5; TRBD2 agrees at 8 bases. The sequenced material came from PBMCs or T cells enriched from blood (not recorded which). CDR3 amino acids: CASSFGLAGPQETQYF. CDR3 nucleotide sequence: TGTGCCAGCAGCTTTGGATTAGCGGGACCTCAAGAGACCCAGTACTTC.